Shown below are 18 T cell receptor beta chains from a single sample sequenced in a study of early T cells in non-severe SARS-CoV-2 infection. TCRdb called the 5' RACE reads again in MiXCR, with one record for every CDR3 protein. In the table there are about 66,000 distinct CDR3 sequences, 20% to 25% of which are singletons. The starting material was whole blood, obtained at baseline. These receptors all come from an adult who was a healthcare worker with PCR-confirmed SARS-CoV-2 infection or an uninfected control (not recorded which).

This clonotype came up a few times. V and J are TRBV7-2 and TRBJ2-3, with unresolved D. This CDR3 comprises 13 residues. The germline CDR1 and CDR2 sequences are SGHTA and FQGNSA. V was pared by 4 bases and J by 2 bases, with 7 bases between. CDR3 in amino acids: CASSSYDTDTQYF. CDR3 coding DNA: TGTGCCAGCAGCTCTTACGACACAGATACGCAGTATTTT.

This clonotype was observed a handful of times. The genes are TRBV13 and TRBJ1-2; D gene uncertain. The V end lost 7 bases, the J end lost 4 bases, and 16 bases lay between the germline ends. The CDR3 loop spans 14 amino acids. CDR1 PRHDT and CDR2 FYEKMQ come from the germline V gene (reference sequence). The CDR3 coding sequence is TGTGCCAGCATCCTCCGGAGGCTTAGCTATGGCTACACCTTC. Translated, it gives CASILRRLSYGYTF.

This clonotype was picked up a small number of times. The CDR3 region is CASSGKETQYF. The CDR3 DNA follows: TGTGCCAGCAGCGGAAAAGAGACCCAGTACTTC. This chain joins TRBV12-3 or TRBV12-4 and TRBJ2-5; no definite D call. CDR3 length: 11 residues. Deletions cut 6 bases from V and 3 bases from J, with 5 bases between.

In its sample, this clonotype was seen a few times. The chain's CDR3 is CASSSRVGTEAFF. The CDR3 DNA sequence: TGTGCCAGCAGTTCTAGGGTCGGGACTGAAGCTTTCTTT. The chain carries TRBV12-3 or TRBV12-4 and TRBJ1-1; no firm D call. Trimming took off 4 bases at V and 5 bases at J, with 11 bases between the two ends. This CDR3 is 13 amino acids long.

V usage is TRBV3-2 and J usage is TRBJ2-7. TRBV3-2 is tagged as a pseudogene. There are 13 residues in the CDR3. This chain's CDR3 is CASSQGDTYEQYF. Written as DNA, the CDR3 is TGTGCCAGCAGCCAAGGAGACACCTACGAGCAGTACTTC.

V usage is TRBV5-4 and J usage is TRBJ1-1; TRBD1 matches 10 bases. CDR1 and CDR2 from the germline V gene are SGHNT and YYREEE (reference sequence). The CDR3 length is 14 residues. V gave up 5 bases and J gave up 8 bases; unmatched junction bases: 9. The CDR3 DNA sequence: TGTGCCAGCAGTCCGGGACAGGGGAGATCAGAAGCTTTCTTT. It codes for CASSPGQGRSEAFF.

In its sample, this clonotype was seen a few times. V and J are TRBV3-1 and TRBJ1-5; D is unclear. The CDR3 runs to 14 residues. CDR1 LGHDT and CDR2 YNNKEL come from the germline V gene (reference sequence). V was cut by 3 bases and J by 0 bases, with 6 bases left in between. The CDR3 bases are TGTGCCAGCAGCCAGGCATATAGCAATCAGCCCCAGCATTTT. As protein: CASSQAYSNQPQHF.

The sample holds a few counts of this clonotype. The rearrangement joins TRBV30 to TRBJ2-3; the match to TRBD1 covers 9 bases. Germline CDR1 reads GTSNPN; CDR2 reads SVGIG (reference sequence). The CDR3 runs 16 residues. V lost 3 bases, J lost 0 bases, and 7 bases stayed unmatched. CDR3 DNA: TGTGCCTGGAGCCGGGGACAGGGAGTAAGCACAGATACGCAGTATTTT. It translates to CAWSRGQGVSTDTQYF.

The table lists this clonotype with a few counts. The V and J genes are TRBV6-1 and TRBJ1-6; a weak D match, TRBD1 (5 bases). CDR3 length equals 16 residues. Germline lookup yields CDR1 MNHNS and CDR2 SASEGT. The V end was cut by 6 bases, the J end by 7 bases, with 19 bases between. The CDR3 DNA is TGTGCCAGCAGAGACAGTCCAGCAAGACCGAATTCACCCCTCCACTTT. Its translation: CASRDSPARPNSPLHF.

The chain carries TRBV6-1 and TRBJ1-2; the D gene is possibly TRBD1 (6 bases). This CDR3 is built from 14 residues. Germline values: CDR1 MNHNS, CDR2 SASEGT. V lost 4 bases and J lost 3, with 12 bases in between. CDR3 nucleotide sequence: TGTGCCAGCAGTGTTCGGGCAGGGGACTATGGCTACACCTTC. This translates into CASSVRAGDYGYTF.

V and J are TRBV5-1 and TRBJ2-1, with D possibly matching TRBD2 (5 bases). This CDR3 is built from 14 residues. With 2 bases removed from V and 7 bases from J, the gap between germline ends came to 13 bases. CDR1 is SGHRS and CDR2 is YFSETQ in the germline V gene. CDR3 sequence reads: CASSFRGFGNEQFF. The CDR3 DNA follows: TGCGCCAGCAGCTTTCGAGGGTTCGGGAATGAGCAGTTCTTC. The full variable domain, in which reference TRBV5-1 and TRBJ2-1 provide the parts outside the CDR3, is KAGVTQTPRYLIKTRGQQVTLSCSPISGHRSVSWYQQTPGQGLQFLFEYFSETQRNKGNFPGRFSGRQFSNSRSEMNVSTLELGDSALYLCASSFRGFGNEQFFGPGTRLTVL.

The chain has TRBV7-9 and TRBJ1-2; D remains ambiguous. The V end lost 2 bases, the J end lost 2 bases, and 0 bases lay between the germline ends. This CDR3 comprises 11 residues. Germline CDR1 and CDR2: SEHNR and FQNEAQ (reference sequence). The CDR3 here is CASSLNYGYTF. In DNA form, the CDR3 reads TGTGCCAGCAGCTTAAACTATGGCTACACCTTC.

The CDR3 sequence: CASSLSTDGSYEQYF. The CDR3 DNA follows: TGTGCCAGCAGCCTCTCCACCGACGGCTCCTACGAGCAGTACTTC. This sequence joins TRBV3-1 and TRBJ2-7; D is uncertain. Trimming cost V 4 bases and J 0 bases, with 13 bases left between them. This CDR3 spans 15 amino acids. Germline-derived CDR1 and CDR2 are LGHDT and YNNKEL (reference sequence).

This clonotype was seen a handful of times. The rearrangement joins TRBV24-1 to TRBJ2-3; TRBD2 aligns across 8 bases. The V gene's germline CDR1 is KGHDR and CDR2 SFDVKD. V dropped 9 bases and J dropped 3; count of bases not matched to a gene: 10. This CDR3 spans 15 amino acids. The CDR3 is CATAGGDDPTDTQYF. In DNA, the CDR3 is TGTGCCACCGCCGGGGGGGACGATCCGACAGATACGCAGTATTTT.

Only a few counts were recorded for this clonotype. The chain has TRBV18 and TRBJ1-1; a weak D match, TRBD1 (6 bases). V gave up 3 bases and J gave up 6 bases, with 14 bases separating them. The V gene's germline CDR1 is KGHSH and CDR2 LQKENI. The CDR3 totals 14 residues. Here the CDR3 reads CASSPTGPTAEAFF. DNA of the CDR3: TGTGCCAGCTCACCCACAGGGCCCACGGCTGAAGCTTTCTTT.

The CDR3 DNA reads TGTGCCAGCTCACGGCATCGGGGGACCGGGGAGCTGTTTTTT. Encoded protein: CASSRHRGTGELFF. The rearrangement links TRBV14 to TRBJ2-2, with D possibly being TRBD2 (6 bases). The germline V and J ends were trimmed by 8 bases and 5 bases, with 15 bases remaining between them. Germline CDR1 is SGHDN and CDR2 is FVKESK. The CDR3 runs to 14 residues.

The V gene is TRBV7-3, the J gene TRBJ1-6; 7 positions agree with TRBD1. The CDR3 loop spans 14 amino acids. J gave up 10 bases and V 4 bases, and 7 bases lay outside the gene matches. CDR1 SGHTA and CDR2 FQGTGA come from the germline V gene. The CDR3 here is CASSSTGVGSPLHF. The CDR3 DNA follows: TGTGCCAGCAGCTCCACAGGGGTAGGGTCACCCCTCCACTTT.

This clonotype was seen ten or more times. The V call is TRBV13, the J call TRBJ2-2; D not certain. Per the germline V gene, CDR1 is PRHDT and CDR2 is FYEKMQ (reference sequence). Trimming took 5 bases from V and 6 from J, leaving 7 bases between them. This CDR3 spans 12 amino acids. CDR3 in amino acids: CASSLRAGELFF. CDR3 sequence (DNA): TGTGCCAGCAGCCTTCGAGCCGGGGAGCTGTTTTTT.